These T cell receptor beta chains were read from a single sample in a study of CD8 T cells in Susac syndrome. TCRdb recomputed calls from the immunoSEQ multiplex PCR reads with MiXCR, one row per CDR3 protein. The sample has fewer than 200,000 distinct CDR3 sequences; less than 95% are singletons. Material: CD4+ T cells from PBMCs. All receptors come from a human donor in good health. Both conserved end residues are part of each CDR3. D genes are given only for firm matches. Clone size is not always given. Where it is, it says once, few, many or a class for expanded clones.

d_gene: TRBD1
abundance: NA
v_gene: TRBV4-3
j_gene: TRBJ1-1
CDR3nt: TGCGCCAGCAGCCAAGTCGTGGGACAGTATGAAGCTTTCTTT
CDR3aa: CASSQVVGQYEAFF

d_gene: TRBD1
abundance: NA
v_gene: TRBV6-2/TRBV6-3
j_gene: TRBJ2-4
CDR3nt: TGTGCCAGCAGTCAGGGGGTGAGGTATTCGAACATTCAGTACTTC
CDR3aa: CASSQGVRYSNIQYF

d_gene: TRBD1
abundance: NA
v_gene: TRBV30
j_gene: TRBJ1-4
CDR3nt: TGTGCCTGGACCGGGACAGGGGGTGAAAAACTGTTTTTT
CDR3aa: CAWTGTGGEKLFF

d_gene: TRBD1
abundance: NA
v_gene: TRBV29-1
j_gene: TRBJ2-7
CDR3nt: TGCAGCGTGCGCCGGACAGGGTCCCACGAGCAGTACTTC
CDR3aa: CSVRRTGSHEQYF

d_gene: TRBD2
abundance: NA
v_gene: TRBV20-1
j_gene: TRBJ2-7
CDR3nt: TGCAGTGCTAAAGTGAGTAGCGGGAGCGAGCAGTACTTC
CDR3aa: CSAKVSSGSEQYF

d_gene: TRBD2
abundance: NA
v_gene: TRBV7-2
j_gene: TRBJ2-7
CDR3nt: TGTGCCAGCAGCCTACGACTAGCTGTTTACGAGCAGTACTTC
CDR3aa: CASSLRLAVYEQYF

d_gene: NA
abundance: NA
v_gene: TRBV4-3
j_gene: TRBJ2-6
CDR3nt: TGCGCCAGCAGCCAAGATACAGGGACTGGGGCCAACGTCCTGACTTTC
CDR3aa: CASSQDTGTGANVLTF

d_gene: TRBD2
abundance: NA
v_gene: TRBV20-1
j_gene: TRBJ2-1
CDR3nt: TGCAGTGCTATTCCTAGCGGGATAACGGTTGAGCAGTTCTTC
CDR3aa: CSAIPSGITVEQFF

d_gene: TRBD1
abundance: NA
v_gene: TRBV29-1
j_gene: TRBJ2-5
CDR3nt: TGCAGCGCAAAGACAGGGTCCGTGCAAGAGACCCAGTACTTC
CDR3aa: CSAKTGSVQETQYF

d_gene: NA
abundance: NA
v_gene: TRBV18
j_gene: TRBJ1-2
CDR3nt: TGTGCCAGCTCACCACCGAGGGGTTCCCATGGCTACACCTTC
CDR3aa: CASSPPRGSHGYTF

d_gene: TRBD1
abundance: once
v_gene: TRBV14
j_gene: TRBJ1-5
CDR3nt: TGTGCCAGCAGCCAGATGACAGGGCAGCCCCAGCATTTT
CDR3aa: CASSQMTGQPQHF

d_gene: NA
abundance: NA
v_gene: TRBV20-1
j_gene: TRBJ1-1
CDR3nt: TGCAGTGCTAGGGGGACACCAGCGAACCGTGAAGCTTTCTTT
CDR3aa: CSARGTPANREAFF

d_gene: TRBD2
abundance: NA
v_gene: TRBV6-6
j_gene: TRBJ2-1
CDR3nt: TGTGCCAGCAGTTACAGCCAAGCGGGAGACTATGAGCAGTTCTTC
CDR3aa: CASSYSQAGDYEQFF

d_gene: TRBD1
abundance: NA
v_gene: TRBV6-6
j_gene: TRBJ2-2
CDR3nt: TGTGCCAGCAGATCACAGGGGTCCGGGGAGCTGTTTTTT
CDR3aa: CASRSQGSGELFF

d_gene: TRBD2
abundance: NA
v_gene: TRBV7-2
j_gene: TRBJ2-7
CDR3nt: TGTGCCAGCAGCTATCTAGCGGTCTCCTACGAGCAGTACTTC
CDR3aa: CASSYLAVSYEQYF

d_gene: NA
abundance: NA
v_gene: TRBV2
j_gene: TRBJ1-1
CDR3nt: TGTGCCAGCAGCCTTAACTCAGGGCGCACTGAAGCTTTCTTT
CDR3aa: CASSLNSGRTEAFF

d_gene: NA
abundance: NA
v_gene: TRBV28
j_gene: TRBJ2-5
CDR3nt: TGTGCCAGCAGCTTTGGGCGGGTGCAAGAGACCCAGTACTTC
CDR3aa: CASSFGRVQETQYF

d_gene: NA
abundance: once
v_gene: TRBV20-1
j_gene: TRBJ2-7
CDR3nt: TGCAGTGCTAGGAAGACTGCAGGGTCTGGTGAGCAGTACTTC
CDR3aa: CSARKTAGSGEQYF

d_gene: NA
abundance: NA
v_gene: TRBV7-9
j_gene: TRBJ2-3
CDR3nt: TGTGCCAGCAGCTTAGGACTCTCGGGAGATACGCAGTATTTT
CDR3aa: CASSLGLSGDTQYF

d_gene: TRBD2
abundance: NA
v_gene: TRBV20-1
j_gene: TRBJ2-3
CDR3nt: TGCAGTGCTACCGAGCGGCGGGGGGCAGATACGCAGTATTTT
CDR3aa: CSATERRGADTQYF

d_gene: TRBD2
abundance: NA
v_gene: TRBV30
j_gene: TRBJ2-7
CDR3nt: TGTGCCTGGAGTCCCATCCGCGGGAGCTACGAGCAGTACTTC
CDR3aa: CAWSPIRGSYEQYF

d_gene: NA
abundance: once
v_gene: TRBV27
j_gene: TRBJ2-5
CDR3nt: TGTGCCAGCACCGATCTAGGTTCCGAGACCCAGTACTTC
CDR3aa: CASTDLGSETQYF

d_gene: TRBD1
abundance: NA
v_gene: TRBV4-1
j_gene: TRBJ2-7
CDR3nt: TGCGCCAGCAGCCAAGATCTTTTTACAGGGGGCGTCTGGTACGAGCAGTACTTC
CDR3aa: CASSQDLFTGGVWYEQYF

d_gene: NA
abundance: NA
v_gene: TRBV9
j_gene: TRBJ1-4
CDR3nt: TGTGCCAGCAGCAGCGGGTGGGGCTGGGGCGGTGAAAAACTGTTTTTT
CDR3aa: CASSSGWGWGGEKLFF

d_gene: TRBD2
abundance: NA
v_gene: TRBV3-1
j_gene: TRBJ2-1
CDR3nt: TGTGCCAGCAGCCCCTCACTAGCGGGCTACAATGAGCAGTTCTTC
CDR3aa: CASSPSLAGYNEQFF

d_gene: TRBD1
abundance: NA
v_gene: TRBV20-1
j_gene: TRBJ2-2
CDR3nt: TGCAGTGCTGCCGCTTGGCAGGGGGCTGACACCGGGGAGCTGTTTTTT
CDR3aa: CSAAAWQGADTGELFF

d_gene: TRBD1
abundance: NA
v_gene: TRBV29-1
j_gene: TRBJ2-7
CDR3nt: TGCAGCGTTAACAGGGGGAGCTCCTACGAGCAGTACTTC
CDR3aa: CSVNRGSSYEQYF

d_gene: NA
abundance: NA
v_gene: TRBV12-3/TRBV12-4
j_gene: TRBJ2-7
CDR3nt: TGTGCCAGCAGTCCCAGGGGAATCTACGAGCAGTACTTC
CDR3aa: CASSPRGIYEQYF

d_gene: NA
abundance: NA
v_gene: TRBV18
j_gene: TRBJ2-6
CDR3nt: TGTGCCAGCTCCCCGCAACCTGGGGCCAACGTCCTGACTTTC
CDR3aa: CASSPQPGANVLTF

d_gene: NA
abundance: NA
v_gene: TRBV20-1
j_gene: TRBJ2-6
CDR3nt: TGCAGTGCCTTAGCCTCTGGGGCCAACGTCCTGACTTTC
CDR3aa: CSALASGANVLTF

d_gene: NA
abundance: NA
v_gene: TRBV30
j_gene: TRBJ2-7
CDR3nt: TGTGCCTGGATGTTGGGAGGCGTCTCCTACGAGCAGTACTTC
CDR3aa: CAWMLGGVSYEQYF

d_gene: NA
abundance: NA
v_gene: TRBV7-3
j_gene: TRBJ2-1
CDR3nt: TGTGCCAGCAGCCCTAGCCCCTCCTACAATGAGCAGTTCTTC
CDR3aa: CASSPSPSYNEQFF

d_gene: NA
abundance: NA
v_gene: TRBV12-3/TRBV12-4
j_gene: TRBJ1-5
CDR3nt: TGTGCCAGCAGTTTTGGAGATCAGCCCCAGCATTTT
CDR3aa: CASSFGDQPQHF

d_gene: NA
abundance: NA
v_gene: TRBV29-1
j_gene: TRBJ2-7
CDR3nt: TGCAGCGTTGAAGGCGAGGCTGGGGGGGAGCAGTACTTC
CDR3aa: CSVEGEAGGEQYF

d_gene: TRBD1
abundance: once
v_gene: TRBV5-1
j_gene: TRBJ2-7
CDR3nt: TGCGCCAGCAGCTTGGTGACAGGGGTCAACTACGAGCAGTACTTC
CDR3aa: CASSLVTGVNYEQYF

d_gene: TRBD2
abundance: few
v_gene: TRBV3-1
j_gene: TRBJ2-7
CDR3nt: TGTGCCAGCAGCCAGGGACTAGCGGGAATCTACGAGCAGTACTTC
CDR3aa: CASSQGLAGIYEQYF

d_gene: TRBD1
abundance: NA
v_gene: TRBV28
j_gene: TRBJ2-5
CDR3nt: TGTGCCAGCAGTTGGGACAGGGGAGAGACCCAGTACTTC
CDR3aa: CASSWDRGETQYF

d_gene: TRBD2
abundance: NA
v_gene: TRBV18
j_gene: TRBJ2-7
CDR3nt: TGTGCCAGCTCTCCTGGCGGGAGGTCCTACGAGCAGTACTTC
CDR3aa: CASSPGGRSYEQYF

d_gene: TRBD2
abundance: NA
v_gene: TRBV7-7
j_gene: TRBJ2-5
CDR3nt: TGTGCCAGCAGACAAGGGACTAGCGGGGAAGAGACCCAGTACTTC
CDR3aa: CASRQGTSGEETQYF

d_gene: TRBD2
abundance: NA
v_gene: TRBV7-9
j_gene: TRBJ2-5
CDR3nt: TGTGCCAGCAGCGTGGGACTAGCGGAAGAGACCCAGTACTTC
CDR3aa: CASSVGLAEETQYF

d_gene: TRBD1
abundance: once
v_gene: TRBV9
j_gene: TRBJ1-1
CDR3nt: TGTGCCAGCAGCACAGGGGAAACTGAAGCTTTCTTT
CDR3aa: CASSTGETEAFF